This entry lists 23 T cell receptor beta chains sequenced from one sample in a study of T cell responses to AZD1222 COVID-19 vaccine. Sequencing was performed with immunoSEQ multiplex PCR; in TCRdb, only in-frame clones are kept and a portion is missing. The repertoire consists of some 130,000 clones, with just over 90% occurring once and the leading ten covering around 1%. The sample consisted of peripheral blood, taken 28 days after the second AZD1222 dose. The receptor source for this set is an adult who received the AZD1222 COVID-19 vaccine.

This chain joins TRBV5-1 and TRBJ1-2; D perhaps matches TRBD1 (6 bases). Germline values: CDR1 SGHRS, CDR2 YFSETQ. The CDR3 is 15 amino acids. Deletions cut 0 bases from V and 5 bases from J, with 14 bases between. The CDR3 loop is CASSLGTAEAYGYTF. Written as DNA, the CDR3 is TGCGCCAGCAGCTTGGGGACAGCGGAGGCGTATGGCTACACCTTC.

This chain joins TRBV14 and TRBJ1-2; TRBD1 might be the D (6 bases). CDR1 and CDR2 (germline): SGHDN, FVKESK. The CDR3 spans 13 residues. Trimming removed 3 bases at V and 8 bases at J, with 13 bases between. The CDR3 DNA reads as TGTGCCAGCAGCCACGACAGGCCTGGGGGCTACACCTTC. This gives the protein CASSHDRPGGYTF.

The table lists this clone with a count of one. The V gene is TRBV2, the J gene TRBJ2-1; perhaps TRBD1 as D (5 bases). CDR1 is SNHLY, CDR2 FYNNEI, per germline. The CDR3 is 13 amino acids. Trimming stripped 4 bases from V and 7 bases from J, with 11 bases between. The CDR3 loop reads CASSAAGRNEQFF. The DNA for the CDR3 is TGTGCCAGCAGTGCCGCAGGGCGGAATGAGCAGTTCTTC.

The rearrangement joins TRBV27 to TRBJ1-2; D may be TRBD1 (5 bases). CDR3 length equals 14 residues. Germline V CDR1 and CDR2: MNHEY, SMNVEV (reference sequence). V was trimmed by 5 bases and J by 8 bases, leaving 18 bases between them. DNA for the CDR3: TGTGCCAGCAGTAAACAGGCTCCAGTTAGAGGCTACACCTTC. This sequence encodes CASSKQAPVRGYTF.

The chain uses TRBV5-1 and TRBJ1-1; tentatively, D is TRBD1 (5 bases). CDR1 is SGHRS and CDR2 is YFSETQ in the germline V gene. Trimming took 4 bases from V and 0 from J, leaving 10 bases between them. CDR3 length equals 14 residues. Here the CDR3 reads CASSQRQMNTEAFF. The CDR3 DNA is TGCGCCAGCAGCCAAAGACAGATGAACACTGAAGCTTTCTTT. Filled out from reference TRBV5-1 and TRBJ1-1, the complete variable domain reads KAGVTQTPRYLIKTRGQQVTLSCSPISGHRSVSWYQQTPGQGLQFLFEYFSETQRNKGNFPGRFSGRQFSNSRSEMNVSTLELGDSALYLCASSQRQMNTEAFFGQGTRLTVV.

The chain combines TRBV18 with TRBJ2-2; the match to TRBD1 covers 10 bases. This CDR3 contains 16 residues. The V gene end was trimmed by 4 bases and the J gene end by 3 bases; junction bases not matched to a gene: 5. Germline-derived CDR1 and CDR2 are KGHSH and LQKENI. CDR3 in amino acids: CASSLPGTGDTGELFF. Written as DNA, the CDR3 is TGTGCCAGCTCACTTCCTGGGACAGGGGACACCGGGGAGCTGTTTTTT.

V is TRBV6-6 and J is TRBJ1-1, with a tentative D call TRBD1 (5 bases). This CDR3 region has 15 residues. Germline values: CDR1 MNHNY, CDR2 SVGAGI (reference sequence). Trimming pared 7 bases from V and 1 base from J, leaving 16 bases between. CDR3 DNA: TGTGCCAGCACCCTAGGGGAACGGGCGAACACTGAAGCTTTCTTT. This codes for CASTLGERANTEAFF.

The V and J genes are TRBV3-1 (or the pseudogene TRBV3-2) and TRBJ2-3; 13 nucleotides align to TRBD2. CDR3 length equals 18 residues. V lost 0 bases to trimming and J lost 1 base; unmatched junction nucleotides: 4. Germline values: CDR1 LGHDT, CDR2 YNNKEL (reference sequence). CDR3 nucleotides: TGTGCCAGCAGCCAAGATTTTGGACTAGCGGGGGGCACAGATACGCAGTATTTT. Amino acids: CASSQDFGLAGGTDTQYF.

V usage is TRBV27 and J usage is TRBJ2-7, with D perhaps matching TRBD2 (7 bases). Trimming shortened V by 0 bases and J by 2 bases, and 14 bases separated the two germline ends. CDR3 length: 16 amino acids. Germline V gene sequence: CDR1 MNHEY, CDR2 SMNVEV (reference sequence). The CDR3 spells CASSLSAGALPYEQYF. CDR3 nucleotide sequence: TGTGCCAGCAGTTTATCGGCGGGGGCCCTCCCCTACGAGCAGTACTTC.

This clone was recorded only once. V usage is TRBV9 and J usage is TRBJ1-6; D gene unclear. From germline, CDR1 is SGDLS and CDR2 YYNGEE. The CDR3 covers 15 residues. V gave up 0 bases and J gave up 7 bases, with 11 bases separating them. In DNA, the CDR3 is TGTGCCAGCAGCGTAGAGGGCTTGGTAAATTCACCCCTCCACTTT. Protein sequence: CASSVEGLVNSPLHF.

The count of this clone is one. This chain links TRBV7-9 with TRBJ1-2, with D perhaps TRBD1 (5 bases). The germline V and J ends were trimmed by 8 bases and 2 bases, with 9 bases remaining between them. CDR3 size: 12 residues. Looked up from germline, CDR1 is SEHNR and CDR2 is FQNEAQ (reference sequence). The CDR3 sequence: CASGRDNYGYTF. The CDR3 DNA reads TGTGCCAGCGGTCGGGACAACTATGGCTACACCTTC.

CDR3: CASSIVGASEGQETQYF. The CDR3 coding sequence is TGTGCCAGTAGTATAGTCGGAGCTAGCGAGGGCCAAGAGACCCAGTACTTC. J is TRBJ2-5 and V is TRBV19; the D gene is possibly TRBD2 (6 bases). Trimming took 1 base from V and 1 from J, leaving 16 bases between them. The V gene's germline CDR1 is LNHDA and CDR2 SQIVND (reference sequence). This CDR3 region has 17 residues. Complete variable domain (other parts from reference TRBV19 and TRBJ2-5): DGGITQSPKYLFRKEGQNVTLSCEQNLNHDAMYWYRQDPGQGLRLIYYSQIVNDFQKGDIAEGYSVSREKKESFPLTVTSAQKNPTAFYLCASSIVGASEGQETQYFGPGTRLLVL.

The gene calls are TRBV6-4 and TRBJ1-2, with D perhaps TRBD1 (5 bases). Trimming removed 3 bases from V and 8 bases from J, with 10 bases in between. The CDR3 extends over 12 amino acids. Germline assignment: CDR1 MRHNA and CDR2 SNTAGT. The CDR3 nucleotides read TGTGCCAGCAGTGAATCGGGGGAAGGCTACACCTTC. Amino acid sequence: CASSESGEGYTF.

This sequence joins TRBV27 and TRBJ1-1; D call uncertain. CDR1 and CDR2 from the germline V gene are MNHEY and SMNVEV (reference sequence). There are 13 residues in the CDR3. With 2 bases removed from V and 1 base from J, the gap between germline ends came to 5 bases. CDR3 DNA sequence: TGTGCCAGCAGTTTAGGAGCGAACACTGAAGCTTTCTTT. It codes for CASSLGANTEAFF.

DNA of the CDR3: TGCGCCAGCGGTCTGGTTACAGGACCGAACACCGGGGAGCTGTTTTTT. Translated, it gives CASGLVTGPNTGELFF. The chain uses TRBV5-1 and TRBJ2-2; maybe TRBD1 (5 bases). Germline assignment: CDR1 SGHRS and CDR2 YFSETQ. CDR3 size: 16 residues. Trimming removed 7 bases at V and 0 bases at J, with 16 bases between.

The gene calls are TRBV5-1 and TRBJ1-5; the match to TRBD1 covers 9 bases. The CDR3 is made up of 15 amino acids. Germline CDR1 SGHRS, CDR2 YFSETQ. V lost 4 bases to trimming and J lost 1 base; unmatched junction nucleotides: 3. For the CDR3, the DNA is TGCGCCAGCAGCCCCGGGACAGGGAGCAATCAGCCCCAGCATTTT. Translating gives CASSPGTGSNQPQHF.

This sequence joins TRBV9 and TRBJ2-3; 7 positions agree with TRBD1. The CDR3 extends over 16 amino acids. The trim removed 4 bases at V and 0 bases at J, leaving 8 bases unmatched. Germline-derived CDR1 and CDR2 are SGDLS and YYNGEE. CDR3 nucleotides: TGTGCCAGCAGCCTCCAGGGGGTATCTAGCACAGATACGCAGTATTTT. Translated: CASSLQGVSSTDTQYF.

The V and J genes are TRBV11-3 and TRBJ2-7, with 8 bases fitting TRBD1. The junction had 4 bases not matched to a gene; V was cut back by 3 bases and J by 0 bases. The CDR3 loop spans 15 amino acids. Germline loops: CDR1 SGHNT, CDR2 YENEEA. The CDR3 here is CASSFRDRFSYEQYF. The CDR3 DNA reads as TGTGCCAGCAGCTTCAGGGACAGGTTCTCCTACGAGCAGTACTTC.

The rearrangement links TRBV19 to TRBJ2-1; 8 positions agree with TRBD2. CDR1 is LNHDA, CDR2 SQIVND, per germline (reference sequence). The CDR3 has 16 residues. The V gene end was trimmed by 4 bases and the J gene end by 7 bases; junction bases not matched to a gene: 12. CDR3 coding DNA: TGTGCCAGTAGTACCGAGGGTAGCGGGAAACGTAATGAGCAGTTCTTC. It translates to CASSTEGSGKRNEQFF.

The CDR3 sequence: CTSSQVRIFYEQYF. For the CDR3, the DNA is TGCACCAGCAGCCAAGTTAGGATCTTCTACGAGCAGTACTTC. V and J are TRBV1 and TRBJ2-7. TRBV1 is deemed a pseudogene. There are 14 residues in the CDR3.

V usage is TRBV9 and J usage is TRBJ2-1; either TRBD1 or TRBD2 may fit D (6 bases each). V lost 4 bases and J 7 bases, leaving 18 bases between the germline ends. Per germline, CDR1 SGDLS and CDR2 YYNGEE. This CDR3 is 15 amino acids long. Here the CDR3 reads CASSSGLSQGNEQFF. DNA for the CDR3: TGTGCCAGCAGCTCAGGACTATCGCAGGGGAATGAGCAGTTCTTC.

The CDR3 protein is CASSFKGPGVISGANVLTF. CDR3 in DNA: TGTGCCAGCAGCTTCAAGGGGCCAGGGGTTATCTCTGGGGCCAACGTCCTGACTTTC. This chain joins TRBV7-9 and TRBJ2-6; tentatively, D is TRBD1 (6 bases). The CDR3 extends over 19 amino acids. Germline V gives CDR1 SEHNR, CDR2 FQNEAQ (reference sequence). V was shortened by 3 bases and J by 0 bases, with 18 bases between the two germline ends.

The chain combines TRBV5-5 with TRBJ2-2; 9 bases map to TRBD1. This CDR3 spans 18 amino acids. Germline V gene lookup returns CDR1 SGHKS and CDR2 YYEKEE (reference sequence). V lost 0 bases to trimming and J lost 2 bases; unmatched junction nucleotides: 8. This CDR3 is CASSLGGGQGFNTGELFF. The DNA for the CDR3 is TGTGCCAGCAGCTTGGGTGGGGGACAGGGCTTCAACACCGGGGAGCTGTTTTTT.